Included here is one T cell receptor (beta chain) sequence, with context. What it binds is unknown. Produced via immunoSEQ multiplex PCR; TCRdb's table is partial and in-frame only. In the table there are some 550,000 clones, roughly 97% of which are singletons. This entry comes from a study of shared clonotypes between healthy human individuals. Study as a whole: Donor ages ranged 18 to 49 years: a couple of women, a few men.

Points from the study as a whole: The researchers took only blood, and tissue repertoires probably look different. For sorted subsets, rarefaction showed incomplete sequencing despite large depth.

CDR3 size: 15 residues. Trimming removed 3 bases from V and 5 bases from J, with 17 bases in between. Germline V gene sequence: CDR1 KGHSH, CDR2 LQKENI. The chain couples TRBV18 to TRBJ2-7; the D call may be TRBD1 or TRBD2 (6 bases each). The TCR originated in a woman in her thirties in good health. Sequencing was performed on naive CD4+ T cells sorted from blood. As to subset: CD45RA+ positively selected. In DNA form, the CDR3 reads TGTGCCAGCTCACCGGGGGCAGGGGACTTCGACGAGCAGTACTTC. Encoded protein: CASSPGAGDFDEQYF.